This T cell receptor beta chain was captured in a study of T cell clusters in autoimmune cytopenias. Study-level points and caveats: The cluster-lack signature was not seen for secondary cytopenia versus chronic lymphocytic leukemia.

Each sample's input was about 270 ng genomic DNA, some 40,000 genome equivalents. For this clonotype: Its antigen remains unidentified.

The CDR3 totals 15 residues. CDR1 and CDR2 (germline): MNHEY, SMNVEV (reference sequence). TRB was amplified by touch-down multiplex PCR, primer pools A and B combined. From the multiplex PCR reads, TCRdb lists one entry per CDR3 protein and no DNA. Across roughly 7,000 distinct CDR3 sequences, the top ten clones capture roughly a sixth of the sample. The sample was also linked to a second study, of T cell repertoires in aging, cancer and after chemotherapy.

The sample taken for sequencing was peripheral blood. The rearrangement links TRBV27 to TRBJ1-6; the TCRdb D gene call, TRBD1, has no DNA to confirm it. The sequence was collected from a human donor in good health. CDR3 region: CASSLLDRHNSPLHF.